The 14 T cell receptor beta chains below come from one sample, sequenced in a study of blood T cell repertoires in COVID-19. Repertoires were generated with immunoSEQ multiplex PCR, while TCRdb's copy carries only in-frame clones and drops some. The sample lists roughly 210,000 clones; 88% were seen once. Source material: peripheral blood. Source of these receptors: a man in his sixties or seventies with acute or convalescent COVID-19.

The chain has TRBV9 and TRBJ2-2, with D possibly TRBD1 on 5 matching bases. Looked up from germline, CDR1 is SGDLS and CDR2 is YYNGEE. The V gene lost 1 base and the J gene lost 5 bases, with 9 bases spanning the gap. This CDR3 has 14 residues. The CDR3 DNA sequence: TGTGCCAGCAGCGTAATGGGGCGGACCGGGGAGCTGTTTTTT. Protein: CASSVMGRTGELFF.

This chain links TRBV7-8 with TRBJ2-4, with 9 bases lining up with TRBD1. The J segment lost 7 bases and the V segment lost 4 bases, leaving 11 bases of the junction unmatched. Germline V gives CDR1 SGHVS, CDR2 FQNEAQ. This CDR3 contains 16 residues. The CDR3 DNA follows: TGTGCCAGCAGCTCCGGGACCGGGACAGGGAGGAACATTCAGTACTTC. Protein sequence: CASSSGTGTGRNIQYF.

The chain employs TRBV5-4 and TRBJ1-5, with 8 bases identical to TRBD1. The CDR3 is made up of 18 amino acids. With V trimmed by 1 base and J by 0 bases, 9 bases remained unmatched. Germline V gives CDR1 SGHNT, CDR2 YYREEE (reference sequence). For the CDR3, the DNA is TGTGCCAGCAGCTTGTTAGGGGCAGGGGGCTATAGCAATCAGCCCCAGCATTTT. It translates to CASSLLGAGGYSNQPQHF. Supplemented by reference TRBV5-4 and TRBJ1-5, the full variable domain reads ETGVTQSPTHLIKTRGQQVTLRCSSQSGHNTVSWYQQALGQGPQFIFQYYREEENGRGNFPPRFSGLQFPNYSSELNVNALELDDSALYLCASSLLGAGGYSNQPQHFGDGTRLSIL.

The genes are TRBV5-1 and TRBJ2-3; D unclear. Germline CDR1 and CDR2: SGHRS and YFSETQ. This CDR3 contains 14 residues. The V and J ends lost 0 bases and 2 bases respectively, with 7 bases between them. CDR3 protein: CASSLDVATDTQYF. DNA for the CDR3: TGCGCCAGCAGCTTGGACGTAGCCACAGATACGCAGTATTTT.

The rearrangement links TRBV5-1 to TRBJ2-6, with D perhaps TRBD1 (5 bases). In germline, CDR1 is SGHRS, CDR2 YFSETQ. Trimming pared 2 bases from V and 12 bases from J, leaving 12 bases between. The CDR3 runs 13 residues. The CDR3 is CASSLQDNGVLTF. In DNA, the CDR3 is TGCGCCAGCAGCTTACAGGACAACGGCGTCCTGACTTTC.

The V and J genes are TRBV6-5 and TRBJ1-1, with D possibly TRBD1 on 6 matching bases. The germline V and J ends were trimmed by 5 bases and 7 bases, with 17 bases remaining between them. CDR1 MNHEY and CDR2 SVGAGI come from the germline V gene. The CDR3 spans 14 residues. CDR3 sequence reads: CASSIGAGVDEAFF. The CDR3 bases are TGTGCCAGCAGTATCGGGGCAGGGGTTGATGAAGCTTTCTTT.

This chain connects TRBV7-5 to TRBJ2-1; whether TRBD2, the table's D call, matches the DNA was not checked. TRBV7-5 is reported as a pseudogene. The CDR3 spans 15 residues. CDR3 sequence (DNA): TGTGTCAGAAGCCTTTCGAGTAGCGGAAACAATGAGCAGTTCTTC. It encodes CVRSLSSSGNNEQFF.

The genes are TRBV19 and TRBJ2-5, with TRBD1 identical over 8 bases. This CDR3 has 14 amino acids. Unmatched junction bases numbered 5, after V lost 4 bases and J lost 4 bases. Germline values: CDR1 LNHDA, CDR2 SQIVND (reference sequence). The CDR3 here is CASSTRQGSETQYF. The CDR3 region has the DNA TGTGCCAGTAGTACCCGACAGGGGTCAGAGACCCAGTACTTC.

The CDR3 loop reads CASTIRGQETQYF. The CDR3 DNA reads as TGTGCCAGCACCATACGCGGGCAAGAGACCCAGTACTTC. The chain uses TRBV7-2 and TRBJ2-5; perhaps TRBD2 as D (5 bases). V lost 7 bases and J 2 bases, leaving 11 bases between the germline ends. The germline V gene encodes CDR1 SGHTA and CDR2 FQGNSA. The CDR3 totals 13 residues.

The sample holds one count of this clone. The chain employs TRBV29-1 and TRBJ2-1; 7 bases fit TRBD2. V shed 7 bases, J shed 3 bases, and the junction held 3 bases outside the gene matches. Per the germline V gene, CDR1 is SQVTM and CDR2 is ANQGSEA. The length of the CDR3 is 12 residues. The CDR3 region is CSASGDYNEQFF. Written as DNA, the CDR3 is TGCAGCGCTAGCGGAGACTACAATGAGCAGTTCTTC.

V usage is TRBV6-6 and J usage is TRBJ2-7; D not certain. Trimming cost V 0 bases and J 0 bases, with 9 bases left between them. The CDR3 loop spans 15 amino acids. Looked up from germline, CDR1 is MNHNY and CDR2 is SVGAGI (reference sequence). For the CDR3, the DNA is TGTGCCAGCAGTTACTCGTACTCAAGCTCCTACGAGCAGTACTTC. Encoded protein: CASSYSYSSSYEQYF.

J is TRBJ2-7 and V is TRBV6-2 or TRBV6-3; possibly TRBD1 for D (6 bases). The germline V and J ends were trimmed by 4 bases and 4 bases, with 14 bases remaining between them. This CDR3 contains 14 residues. Germline values: CDR1 MNHEY, CDR2 SVGEGT. Here the CDR3 DNA reads TGTGCCAGCAGTTCACAGGGTGTGATATACGAGCAGTACTTC. Residues: CASSSQGVIYEQYF.

The chain recombines TRBV9 with TRBJ2-2, with D maybe TRBD1 (6 bases). The CDR3 runs to 14 residues. V was shortened by 3 bases and J by 8 bases, with 14 bases between the two germline ends. Germline V gene data show CDR1 as SGDLS and CDR2 as YYNGEE. The CDR3 here is CASSATGSLGELFF. Here the CDR3 DNA reads TGTGCCAGCAGCGCAACAGGGTCTCTGGGGGAGCTGTTTTTT.

The genes are TRBV11-1 and TRBJ2-1, with 10 bases lining up with TRBD2. CDR1 is SGHAT, CDR2 FQDESV, per germline (reference sequence). With V trimmed by 2 bases and J by 4 bases, 5 bases remained unmatched. There are 16 residues in the CDR3. This CDR3 reads CASSLLPGLAYNEQFF. In DNA, the CDR3 is TGTGCCAGCAGCTTACTACCGGGACTAGCGTACAATGAGCAGTTCTTC.